What follows describes a single T cell receptor beta chain. Antigen specificity is unknown. This entry belongs to a study of vaccination and CD4 T cells after COVID-19. Overall study: Mild disease affected fewer than ten convalescent patients and severe disease one, all SARS-CoV-2 positive by nasal swab PCR. Control cultures used a CEFX viral epitope pool, an HIV-1 Nef peptide pool, or no peptide.

Trimming removed 2 bases from V and 3 bases from J; junction bases left unmatched: 5. Germline CDR1 reads MNHEY; CDR2 reads SVGAGI. The CDR3 length is 15 residues. Time point: late sampling 161 to 241 days after vaccination in three convalescent patients. Treatment denoted: roughly nine-day PBMC culture with coronavirus spike peptide pools or control peptides (ViraFEST assay). The Oncomine TCR Beta short-read assay was what sequenced the DNA obtained from cultured CD4+ T cells. TCRdb re-called the PCR reads with MiXCR, one entry per CDR3 protein. The data show around 30,000 distinct CDR3 sequences, with roughly 38% seen just once and more than 3% held by the top ten. Regarding the study as a whole: In convalescent patients, 304 of 307 vaccine-specific clones were spike mono-reactive. In median terms, SARS-CoV-2-reactive clonotypes went from roughly 21 to 40, a nonsignificant rise.

The sequence came from a human donor who had recovered from COVID-19. The chain is built from TRBV6-5 and TRBJ2-7, with 9 bases aligning to TRBD1. Here the sequenced sample was CD4+ T cells from blood, cultured in vitro, taken about 7 months after SARS-CoV-2 vaccination. CDR3 in DNA: TGTGCCAGCAGTTACGCCCCGGGACAGGGCTACGAGCAGTACTTC. This codes for CASSYAPGQGYEQYF.